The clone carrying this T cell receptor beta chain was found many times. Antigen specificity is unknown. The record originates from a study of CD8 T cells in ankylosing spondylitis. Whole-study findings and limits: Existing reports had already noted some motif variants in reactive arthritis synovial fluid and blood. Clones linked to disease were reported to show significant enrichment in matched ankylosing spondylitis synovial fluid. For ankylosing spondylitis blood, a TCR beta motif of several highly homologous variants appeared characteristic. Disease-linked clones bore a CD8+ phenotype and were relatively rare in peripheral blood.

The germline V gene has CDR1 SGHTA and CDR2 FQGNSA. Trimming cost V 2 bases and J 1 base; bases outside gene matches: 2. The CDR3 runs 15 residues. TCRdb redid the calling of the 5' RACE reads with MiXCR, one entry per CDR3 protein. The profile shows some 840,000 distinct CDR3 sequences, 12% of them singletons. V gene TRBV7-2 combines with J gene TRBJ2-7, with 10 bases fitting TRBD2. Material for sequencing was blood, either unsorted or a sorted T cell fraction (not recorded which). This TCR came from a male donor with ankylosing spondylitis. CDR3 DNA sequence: TGTGCCAGCAGCTTAACTAGCGGGGCATCCTACGAGCAGTACTTC. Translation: CASSLTSGASYEQYF.